This entry is about one T cell receptor beta chain. This clonotype appeared many times. No antigen is known for it. No clone much larger than this one lies a single base away; base qualities are absent. V is clipped by 3 bases and J by 6 bases, and the sequence between their germline boundaries is 5 bases long. Reading the germline V gene gives CDR1 MNHEY and CDR2 SVGEGT. From the cysteine up to the phenylalanine, the CDR3 has a length of 11 residues. Of all the DNA, just the CDR3 is kept, 33 bases in frame from base 1. The record originates from a study of CD8 T cells in ankylosing spondylitis (dated by TCRdb to about 2017). In terms of the full investigation: The study profiled T cell receptor beta repertoires in healthy donors and ankylosing spondylitis patients to find disease-linked TCR variants. In total, the full study cohort was made up of some 100 healthy donors and 20 to 25 ankylosing spondylitis patients. Peripheral blood samples were taken, and synovial fluid was additionally collected from ankylosing spondylitis patients. The paper's findings and limits, for the study overall: The disease-linked clones were reported as significantly enriched in matched synovial fluid samples from ankylosing spondylitis patients. Some motif variants had previously been reported in the synovial fluid and blood of reactive arthritis patients, which suggests shared mechanisms of disease initiation. A TCR beta motif of 8 or 9 highly homologous amino acid variants appeared characteristic of blood from ankylosing spondylitis patients. The disease-linked clones showed a CD8+ phenotype and occurred at relatively low frequencies in peripheral blood.

Sequencing was carried out with an Illumina HiSeq 2500. Quantitative 5'-RACE with molecular barcodes was used to prepare TCR beta libraries. Per the source publication's procedure: Disease-linked TCR variants were identified with a new computational method built on a probabilistic model of VDJ rearrangement. The public reads were reanalyzed by TCRdb: fastp trimming at Q25, MiXCR alignment, in-frame beta chains only. When rows share a CDR3 protein, they turn into one entry using the most common DNA and genes. These V and J calls rely on TCRdb rather than the paper's analysis. This sample has some 220,000 distinct CDR3 sequences in its table, and roughly 8.2% of those were observed once. More than 4.5% of the sample goes to the ten largest clones.

This chain joins TRBV6-2 or TRBV6-3 to TRBJ1-1; no D segment can be confidently identified. The receptor's source is a female donor with ankylosing spondylitis or in good health (not recorded which). The sequenced sample was blood, either unsorted or a sorted T cell fraction (not recorded which). The CDR3 loop reads CASSYWAEAFF. The DNA sequence follows: TGTGCCAGCAGTTATTGGGCTGAAGCTTTCTTT.